Reported below is one TCR beta chain. This clone is termed medium-sized (0.01 to 0.1%). It has no known antigen specificity. Base qualities were left out, and no much larger clone turns up one base away. The library was made by PCR. The sequencer listed for this sample is Illumina HiSeq 4000. High-throughput sequencing was used to profile the TCR beta-chain CDR3 region of every patient. The published analysis was carried out like this. The researchers built a classifier to tell apart papillary thyroid cancer patients with distant metastasis, based on CDR3 differences among clinicopathological groups. The Shannon index was used to assess repertoire diversity, and the Morisita-Horn index was used to assess tumor-blood repertoire similarity. The public sequencing data were trimmed at Q25 with fastp and processed into clonotypes with MiXCR by TCRdb, which kept only in-frame beta chains. The V and J calls here are based on TCRdb, not the publication. The sample profile shows around 13,000 clones; roughly 12% of them were found once. The ten largest clones take up less than 35% of the sample.

This sample is part of a study of metastatic and nonmetastatic thyroid tumors (dated by TCRdb to between 2020 and 2021). Context from the whole study: Repertoires were compared across peripheral blood and tumor or nodule tissue samples from malignant and benign thyroid patients.

Results and caveats for the whole study, not just this receptor: In both blood and tumor samples, malignant tumors were reported to have significantly higher TCR beta diversity than benign nodules.

No treatment had been received by any patient before thyroid surgery. Using T-cell receptor beta sequencing, the study looked back at clinical samples from patients collected from about 2011 to 2019. The germline V gene supplies CDR1 MNHNS and CDR2 SASEGT. The CDR3 covers 14 residues, taking in both the cysteine and the phenylalanine. Only CDR3 DNA is held: 42 bases, read in frame from base 1. V gives up 7 bases and J gives up 0 bases, and the segment between their germline ends measures 12 bases. The TCR comes from a female donor with papillary thyroid cancer or a benign thyroid nodule (not recorded which). Some clones in this sample may be carry-over from other donors' samples. The chain employs TRBV6-1 and TRBJ1-1; the D gene assignment is ambiguous. Sequenced: blood. The CDR3 region reads CASIGEFVNTEAFF. The base sequence is TGTGCCAGCATTGGGGAATTCGTGAACACTGAAGCTTTCTTT.